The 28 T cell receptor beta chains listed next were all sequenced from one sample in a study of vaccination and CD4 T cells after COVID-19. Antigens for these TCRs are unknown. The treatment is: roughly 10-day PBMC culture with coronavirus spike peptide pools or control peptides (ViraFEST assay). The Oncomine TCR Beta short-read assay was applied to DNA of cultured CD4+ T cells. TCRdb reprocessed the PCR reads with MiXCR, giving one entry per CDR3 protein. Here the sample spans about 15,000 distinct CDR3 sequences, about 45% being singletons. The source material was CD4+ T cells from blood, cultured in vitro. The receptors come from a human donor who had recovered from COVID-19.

The CDR3 DNA is TGTGCCAGCAGTTATCGGCAGGGGAACACTGAAGCTTTCTTT. It encodes CASSYRQGNTEAFF. The rearrangement links TRBV6-5 to TRBJ1-1, with a tentative D call TRBD1 (5 bases). The germline CDR1 and CDR2 sequences are MNHEY and SVGAGI. The length of the CDR3 is 14 residues. The V and J ends lost 3 bases and 1 base respectively, with 9 bases between them.

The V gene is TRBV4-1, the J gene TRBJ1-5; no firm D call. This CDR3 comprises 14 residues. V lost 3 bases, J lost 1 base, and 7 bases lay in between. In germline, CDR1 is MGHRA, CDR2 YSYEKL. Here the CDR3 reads CASSHGRSNQPQHF. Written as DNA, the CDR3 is TGCGCCAGCAGCCACGGACGGAGCAATCAGCCCCAGCATTTT.

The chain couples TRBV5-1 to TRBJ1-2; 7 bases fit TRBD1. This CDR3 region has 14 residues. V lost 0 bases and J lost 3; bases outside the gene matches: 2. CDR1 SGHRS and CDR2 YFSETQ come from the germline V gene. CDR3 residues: CASSLATGDYGYTF. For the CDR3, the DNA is TGCGCCAGCAGCTTGGCTACAGGGGACTATGGCTACACCTTC.

CDR3 DNA sequence: TGTGCCAGCAGCTCCCTAGGGACAGCGCTCACAGATACGCAGTATTTT. This gives the protein CASSSLGTALTDTQYF. V usage is TRBV7-6 and J usage is TRBJ2-3, with 7 bases identical to TRBD1. V lost 4 bases, J lost 2 bases, and 9 bases stayed unmatched. The CDR3 sequence is 16 residues long. Per germline, CDR1 SGHVS and CDR2 FNYEAQ.

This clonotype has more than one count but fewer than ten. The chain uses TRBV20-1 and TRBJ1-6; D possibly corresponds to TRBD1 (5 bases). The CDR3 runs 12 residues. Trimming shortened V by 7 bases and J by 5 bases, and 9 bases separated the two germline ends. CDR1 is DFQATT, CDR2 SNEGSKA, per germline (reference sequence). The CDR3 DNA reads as TGCAGTGTCGGGGGTCATAATTCACCCCTCCACTTT. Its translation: CSVGGHNSPLHF.

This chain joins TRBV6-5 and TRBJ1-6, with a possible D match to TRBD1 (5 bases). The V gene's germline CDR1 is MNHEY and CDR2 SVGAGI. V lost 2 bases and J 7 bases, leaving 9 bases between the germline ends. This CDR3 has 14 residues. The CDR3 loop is CASSYDSLNSPLHF. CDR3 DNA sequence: TGTGCCAGCAGTTACGACAGCCTCAATTCACCCCTCCACTTT.

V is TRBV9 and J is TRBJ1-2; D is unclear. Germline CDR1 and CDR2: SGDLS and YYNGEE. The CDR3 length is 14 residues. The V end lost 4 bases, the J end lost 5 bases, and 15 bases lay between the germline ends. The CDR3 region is CASSQTPLGYGYTF. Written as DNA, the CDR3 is TGTGCCAGCAGCCAAACACCCTTGGGTTATGGCTACACCTTC. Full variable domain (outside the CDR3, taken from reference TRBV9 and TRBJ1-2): DSGVTQTPKHLITATGQRVTLRCSPRSGDLSVYWYQQSLDQGLQFLIQYYNGEERAKGNILERFSAQQFPDLHSELNLSSLELGDSALYFCASSQTPLGYGYTFGSGTRLTVV.

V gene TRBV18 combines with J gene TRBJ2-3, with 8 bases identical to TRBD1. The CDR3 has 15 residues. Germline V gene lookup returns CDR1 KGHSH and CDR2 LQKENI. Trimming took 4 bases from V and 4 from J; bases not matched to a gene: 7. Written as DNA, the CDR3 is TGTGCCAGCTCACGATCAGGGGGCAATTCAGATACGCAGTATTTT. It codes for CASSRSGGNSDTQYF.

This chain's CDR3 is CASSERGGNTEAFF. As DNA, the CDR3 is TGTGCCAGCAGTGAAAGAGGAGGGAACACTGAAGCTTTCTTT. J is TRBJ1-1 and V is TRBV6-1; D uncertain. The V end lost 2 bases, the J end lost 1 base, and 8 bases lay between the germline ends. Per germline, CDR1 MNHNS and CDR2 SASEGT. The CDR3 spans 14 residues.

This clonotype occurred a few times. CDR3 in DNA: TGCAGTGCTAGAACAACCGGGACAGGGGAATCTCAGCCCCAGCATTTT. Translating gives CSARTTGTGESQPQHF. The chain combines TRBV20-1 with TRBJ1-5; 10 bases match TRBD1. Trimming removed 2 bases from V and 6 bases from J; junction bases left unmatched: 10. The CDR3 runs to 16 residues. CDR1 and CDR2 from the germline V gene are DFQATT and SNEGSKA (reference sequence).

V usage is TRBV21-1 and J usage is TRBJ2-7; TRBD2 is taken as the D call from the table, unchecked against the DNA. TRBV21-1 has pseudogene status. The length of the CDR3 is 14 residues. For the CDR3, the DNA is TGTGCCAGCAGCCAGCCCACTAGCGGATACGAGCAGTACTTC. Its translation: CASSQPTSGYEQYF.

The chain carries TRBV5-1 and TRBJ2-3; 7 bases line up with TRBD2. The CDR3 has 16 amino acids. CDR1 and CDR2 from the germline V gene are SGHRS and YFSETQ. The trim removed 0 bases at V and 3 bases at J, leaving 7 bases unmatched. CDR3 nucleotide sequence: TGCGCCAGCAGCTTGGTGCGCGGGAGAGGGACAGATACGCAGTATTTT. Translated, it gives CASSLVRGRGTDTQYF.

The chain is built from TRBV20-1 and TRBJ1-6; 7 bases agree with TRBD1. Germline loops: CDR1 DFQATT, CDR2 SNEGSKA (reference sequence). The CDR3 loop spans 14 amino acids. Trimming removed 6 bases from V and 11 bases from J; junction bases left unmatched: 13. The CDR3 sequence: CSATRQGFIPPLHF. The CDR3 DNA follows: TGCAGTGCCACTCGACAGGGTTTTATTCCACCCCTCCACTTT.

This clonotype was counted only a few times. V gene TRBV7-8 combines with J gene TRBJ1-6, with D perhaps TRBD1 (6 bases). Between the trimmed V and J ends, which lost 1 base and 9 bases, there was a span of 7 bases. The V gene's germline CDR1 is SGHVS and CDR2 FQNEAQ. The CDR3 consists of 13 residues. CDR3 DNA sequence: TGTGCCAGCAGCTTAGACAGGGCTTCACCCCTCCACTTT. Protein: CASSLDRASPLHF.

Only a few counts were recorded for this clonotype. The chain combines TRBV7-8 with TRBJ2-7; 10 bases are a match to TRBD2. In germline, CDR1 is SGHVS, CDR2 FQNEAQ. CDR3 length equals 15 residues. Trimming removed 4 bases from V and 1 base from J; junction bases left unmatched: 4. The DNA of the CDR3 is TGTGCCAGCAGCTCCTTAGCGGGGGGTTCCTACGAGCAGTACTTC. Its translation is CASSSLAGGSYEQYF.

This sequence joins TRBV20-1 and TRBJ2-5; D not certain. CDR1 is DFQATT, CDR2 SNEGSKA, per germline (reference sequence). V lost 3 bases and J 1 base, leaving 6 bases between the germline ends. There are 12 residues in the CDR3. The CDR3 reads CSASRPQETQYF. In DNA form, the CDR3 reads TGCAGTGCTAGCCGGCCCCAAGAGACCCAGTACTTC.

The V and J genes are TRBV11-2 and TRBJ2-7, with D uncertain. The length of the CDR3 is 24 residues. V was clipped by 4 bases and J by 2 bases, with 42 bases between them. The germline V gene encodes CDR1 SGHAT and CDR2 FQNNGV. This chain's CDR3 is CASSYSSSPLTGRTSGAYPYEQYF. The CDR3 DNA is TGTGCCAGCAGCTATTCTTCCTCCCCACTGACCGGCAGGACCAGTGGAGCCTATCCCTACGAGCAGTACTTC.

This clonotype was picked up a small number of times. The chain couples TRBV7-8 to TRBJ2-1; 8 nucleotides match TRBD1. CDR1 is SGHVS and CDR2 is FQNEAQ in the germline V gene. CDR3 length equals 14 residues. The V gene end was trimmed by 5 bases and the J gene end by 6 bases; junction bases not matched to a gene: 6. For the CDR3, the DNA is TGTGCCAGCAGCCAACGGACAGGGTCCAATGAGCAGTTCTTC. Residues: CASSQRTGSNEQFF.

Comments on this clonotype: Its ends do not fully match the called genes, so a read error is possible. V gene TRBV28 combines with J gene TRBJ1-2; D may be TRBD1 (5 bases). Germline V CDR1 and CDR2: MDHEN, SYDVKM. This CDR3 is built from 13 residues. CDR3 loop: CASSSPGNSGYTF. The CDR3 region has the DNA TGTGCCAGCAGTTCCCCAGGGAACTCTGGCTACACCTTC.

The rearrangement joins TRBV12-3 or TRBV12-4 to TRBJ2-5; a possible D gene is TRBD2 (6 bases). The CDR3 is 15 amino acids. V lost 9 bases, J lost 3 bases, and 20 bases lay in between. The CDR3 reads CASSSLGTPKETQYF. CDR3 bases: TGTGCCAGTAGTAGTCTGGGGACTCCTAAAGAGACCCAGTACTTC.

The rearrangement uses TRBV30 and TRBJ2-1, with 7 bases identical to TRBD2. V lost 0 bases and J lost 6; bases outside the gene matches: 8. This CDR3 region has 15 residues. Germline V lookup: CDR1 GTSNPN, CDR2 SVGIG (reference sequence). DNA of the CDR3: TGTGCCTGGAGTGTACGGGGGAGGGTGGGCAATGAGCAGTTCTTC. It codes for CAWSVRGRVGNEQFF.

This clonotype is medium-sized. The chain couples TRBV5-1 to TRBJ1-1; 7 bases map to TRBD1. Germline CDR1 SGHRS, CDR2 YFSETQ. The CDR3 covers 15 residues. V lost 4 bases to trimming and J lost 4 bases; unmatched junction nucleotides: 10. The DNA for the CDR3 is TGCGCCAGCAGCCCAGGGGGAGGGAGAGTCACTGAAGCTTTCTTT. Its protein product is CASSPGGGRVTEAFF.

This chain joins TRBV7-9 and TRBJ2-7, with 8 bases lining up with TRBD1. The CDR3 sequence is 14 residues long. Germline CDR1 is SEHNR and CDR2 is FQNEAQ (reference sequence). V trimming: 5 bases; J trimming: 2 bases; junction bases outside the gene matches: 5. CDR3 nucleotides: TGTGCCAGCAGCCCCGGGACAGGAGCCTACGAGCAGTACTTC. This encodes CASSPGTGAYEQYF.

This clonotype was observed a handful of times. CDR3 sequence (DNA): TGCAGTGCTGCCCAGCTTAGGGGGGACAGGGGGTTCACAGATACGCAGTATTTT. Its translation: CSAAQLRGDRGFTDTQYF. This chain uses TRBV20-1 with TRBJ2-3, with 11 positions matching TRBD1. The V gene's germline CDR1 is DFQATT and CDR2 SNEGSKA (reference sequence). With 5 bases clipped from V and 2 bases from J, the junction kept 15 bases outside the gene matches. The CDR3 extends over 18 amino acids.

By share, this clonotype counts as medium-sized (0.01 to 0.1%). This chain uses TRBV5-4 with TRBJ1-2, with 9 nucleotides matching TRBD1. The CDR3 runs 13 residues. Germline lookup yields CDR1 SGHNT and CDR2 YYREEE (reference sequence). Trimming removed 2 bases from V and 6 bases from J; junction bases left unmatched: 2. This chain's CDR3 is CASSLTGGDGYTF. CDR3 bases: TGTGCCAGCAGCTTAACAGGGGGCGATGGCTACACCTTC.

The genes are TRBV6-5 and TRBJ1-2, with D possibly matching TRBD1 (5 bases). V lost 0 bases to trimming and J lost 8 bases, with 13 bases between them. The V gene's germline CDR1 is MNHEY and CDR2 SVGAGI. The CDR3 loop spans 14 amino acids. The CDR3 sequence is CASSYSVRAAGYTF. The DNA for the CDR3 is TGTGCCAGCAGTTACTCGGTCAGGGCTGCGGGCTACACCTTC.

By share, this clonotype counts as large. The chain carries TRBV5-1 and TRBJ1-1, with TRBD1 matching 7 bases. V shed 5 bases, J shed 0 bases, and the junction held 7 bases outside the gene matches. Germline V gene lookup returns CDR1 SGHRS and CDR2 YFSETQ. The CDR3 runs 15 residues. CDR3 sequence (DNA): TGCGCCAGCAGAAAATCAGGGGGACTGAACACTGAAGCTTTCTTT. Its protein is CASRKSGGLNTEAFF. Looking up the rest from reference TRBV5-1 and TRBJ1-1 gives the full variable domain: KAGVTQTPRYLIKTRGQQVTLSCSPISGHRSVSWYQQTPGQGLQFLFEYFSETQRNKGNFPGRFSGRQFSNSRSEMNVSTLELGDSALYLCASRKSGGLNTEAFFGQGTRLTVV.

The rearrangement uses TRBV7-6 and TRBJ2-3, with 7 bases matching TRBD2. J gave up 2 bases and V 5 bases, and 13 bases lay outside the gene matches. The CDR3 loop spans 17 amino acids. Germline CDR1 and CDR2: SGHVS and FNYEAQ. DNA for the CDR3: TGTGCCAGCAGCCCACGGTCTGGGCTAGCGGTCACAGATACGCAGTATTTT. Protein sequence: CASSPRSGLAVTDTQYF.